The 21 T cell receptor beta chains given below trace back to one sample, sequenced in a study of T cell changes during pregnancy in multiple sclerosis. TCRdb's copy holds only in-frame clones and misses some; the assay was immunoSEQ multiplex PCR. The sample has about 17,000 clones, around 90% seen once. This specimen consisted of CD8+ T cells from peripheral blood mononuclear cells, obtained after pregnancy. Every receptor here comes from a female donor in good health, enrolled as a control in a pregnancy study.

The genes are TRBV28 and TRBJ2-1, with D perhaps matching TRBD1 (6 bases). Germline CDR1 and CDR2: MDHEN and SYDVKM. The CDR3 covers 14 residues. V was trimmed by 4 bases and J by 2 bases, leaving 9 bases between them. CDR3: CASSSRTAYNEQFF. CDR3 nucleotide sequence: TGTGCCAGCAGTTCGCGGACAGCCTACAATGAGCAGTTCTTC.

Comment on this clone: One end of the junction varies from germline; a read error may be responsible. The chain links TRBV6-5 to TRBJ2-1; 8 bases map to TRBD2. The CDR3 covers 11 residues. Germline CDR1 and CDR2: MNHEY and SVGAGI. CDR3 sequence: CASSRGTSFLF. Written as DNA, the CDR3 is TGTGCCAGCAGTCGCGGGACTAGTTTTCTCTTC.

The gene calls are TRBV5-4 and TRBJ2-1, with TRBD1 matching 7 bases. V gave up 3 bases and J gave up 3 bases; unmatched junction bases: 3. The CDR3 runs 14 residues. Germline V gene data show CDR1 as SGHNT and CDR2 as YYREEE (reference sequence). In DNA form, the CDR3 reads TGTGCCAGCAGCTCCCGGGACAGCTACAATGAGCAGTTCTTC. Protein sequence: CASSSRDSYNEQFF.

The chain joins TRBV7-9 to TRBJ2-5, with D perhaps matching TRBD2 (5 bases). From germline, CDR1 is SEHNR and CDR2 FQNEAQ (reference sequence). CDR3 length equals 12 residues. V shed 5 bases and J shed 2 bases, with 6 bases lying between them. CDR3 region: CASSREQETQYF. The CDR3 coding sequence is TGTGCCAGCAGCAGGGAGCAAGAGACCCAGTACTTC. Combining the CDR3 with reference TRBV7-9 and TRBJ2-5 gives the whole variable domain DTGVSQNPRHKITKRGQNVTFRCDPISEHNRLYWYRQTLGQGPEFLTYFQNEAQLEKSRLLSDRFSAERPKGSFSTLEIQRTEQGDSAMYLCASSREQETQYFGPGTRLLVL.

As for this clone: Compared with germline, one end of the junction differs, possibly owing to a read error. The rearrangement links TRBV7-7 to TRBJ2-7, with 8 bases matching TRBD2. CDR1 and CDR2 (germline): SSHAT, FNYEAQ (reference sequence). The CDR3 runs to 16 residues. For the CDR3, the DNA is TGTGCTAGCAGCTTAGTACTAGCGGTGATCTCCTACGAGCAGTACTTC. This translates into CASSLVLAVISYEQYF.

The J gene is TRBJ2-7, the V gene TRBV5-1; TRBD1 aligns across 8 bases. Germline V gene sequence: CDR1 SGHRS, CDR2 YFSETQ. CDR3 length: 13 amino acids. Unmatched junction bases numbered 2, after V lost 3 bases and J lost 3 bases. The CDR3 sequence: CASSYGQGYEQYF. CDR3 nucleotides: TGCGCCAGCAGCTATGGACAGGGCTACGAGCAGTACTTC.

The chain employs TRBV6-5 and TRBJ2-1, with D unresolved. V was trimmed by 1 base and J by 5 bases, leaving 12 bases between them. The CDR3 covers 15 residues. Germline CDR1 reads MNHEY; CDR2 reads SVGAGI. Here the CDR3 reads CASSYYVAADNEQFF. Here the CDR3 DNA reads TGTGCCAGCAGTTACTACGTAGCAGCAGACAATGAGCAGTTCTTC.

The chain has TRBV5-1 and TRBJ2-1; 13 bases match TRBD2. This CDR3 is 19 amino acids long. Germline CDR1 SGHRS, CDR2 YFSETQ. V dropped 3 bases and J dropped 7; count of bases not matched to a gene: 16. CDR3 coding DNA: TGCGCCAGCAGCTGGACTAGCGGGAGAGAGTTACGTGTATCTAATGAGCAGTTCTTC. It is translated as CASSWTSGRELRVSNEQFF.

This sequence joins TRBV19 and TRBJ2-7, with D tentatively TRBD2 (5 bases). The CDR3 runs 16 residues. V was clipped by 5 bases and J by 2 bases, with 19 bases between them. Germline V lookup: CDR1 LNHDA, CDR2 SQIVND (reference sequence). CDR3 amino acids: CASSAFYNPGAYEQYF. Here the CDR3 DNA reads TGTGCCAGTAGTGCATTTTACAACCCCGGGGCCTACGAGCAGTACTTC. Using reference TRBV19 and TRBJ2-7 for the parts outside the CDR3, the full variable domain is DGGITQSPKYLFRKEGQNVTLSCEQNLNHDAMYWYRQDPGQGLRLIYYSQIVNDFQKGDIAEGYSVSREKKESFPLTVTSAQKNPTAFYLCASSAFYNPGAYEQYFGPGTRLTVT.

The J gene is TRBJ2-7, the V gene TRBV23-1; D may be TRBD1 (6 bases). TRBV23-1 is annotated as an ORF whose role is uncertain. V lost 2 bases to trimming and J lost 5 bases, with 16 bases between them. The CDR3 has 15 residues. CDR3 loop: CASSQVRDKRDEQYF. In nucleotides, the CDR3 is TGCGCCAGCAGTCAAGTCCGGGACAAACGGGACGAGCAGTACTTC.

The sample holds a few counts of this clone. This chain joins TRBV27 and TRBJ2-7; D gene uncertain. V was shortened by 5 bases and J by 2 bases, with 7 bases between the two germline ends. CDR3 size: 12 residues. Germline V gene lookup returns CDR1 MNHEY and CDR2 SMNVEV (reference sequence). CDR3 amino acids: CASSPTAYEQYF. In DNA, the CDR3 is TGTGCCAGCAGTCCAACAGCCTACGAGCAGTACTTC.

This clone was observed once. The rearrangement links TRBV2 to TRBJ2-2; 10 positions match TRBD2. Germline values: CDR1 SNHLY, CDR2 FYNNEI. This CDR3 comprises 17 residues. J lost 2 bases, V lost 1 base, and 4 bases had no gene match. DNA of the CDR3: TGTGCCAGCAGTGAAGGGCTAGCGGGAGCTAACACCGGGGAGCTGTTTTTT. It translates to CASSEGLAGANTGELFF.

Points on this clone: Other DNA sequences from this sample encode an identical CDR3 as well. V is TRBV27 and J is TRBJ2-7; D might be TRBD1 (6 bases). Trimming removed 4 bases from V and 1 base from J, with 11 bases in between. The CDR3 runs to 14 residues. The germline V gene has CDR1 MNHEY and CDR2 SMNVEV (reference sequence). The CDR3 protein is CASSSGGASYEQYF. The CDR3 DNA is TGTGCCAGCAGTTCTGGGGGCGCATCCTACGAGCAGTACTTC.

This chain uses TRBV30 with TRBJ2-1; D perhaps matches TRBD2 (5 bases). V dropped 3 bases and J dropped 6 bases, with 12 bases sitting between them. CDR3 length: 13 amino acids. CDR1 is GTSNPN and CDR2 is SVGIG in the germline V gene (reference sequence). CDR3 loop: CAWSWGVGNEQFF. The DNA for the CDR3 is TGTGCCTGGAGCTGGGGAGTAGGCAATGAGCAGTTCTTC. The whole variable domain, remainder taken from reference TRBV30 and TRBJ2-1, is SQTIHQWPATLVQPVGSPLSLECTVEGTSNPNLYWYRQAAGRGLQLLFYSVGIGQISSEVPQNLSASRPQDRQFILSSKKLLLSDSGFYLCAWSWGVGNEQFFGPGTRLTVL.

This chain links TRBV11-1 with TRBJ2-6; D call uncertain. The V end lost 4 bases, the J end lost 4 bases, and 11 bases lay between the germline ends. This CDR3 is 15 amino acids long. Germline V CDR1 and CDR2: SGHAT, FQDESV (reference sequence). The CDR3 is CASSSRAKGANVLTF. For the CDR3, the DNA is TGTGCCAGCAGCTCCAGAGCGAAAGGGGCCAACGTCCTGACTTTC.

The chain has TRBV15 and TRBJ2-3; 9 nucleotides agree with TRBD2. The CDR3 has 16 residues. With 0 bases clipped from V and 4 bases from J, the junction kept 5 bases outside the gene matches. Per germline, CDR1 LNHNV and CDR2 YYDKDF (reference sequence). The CDR3 DNA is TGTGCCACCAGCAGAGAGGTAGCGGGAGCCCCAGATACGCAGTATTTT. Protein sequence: CATSREVAGAPDTQYF.

The chain combines TRBV9 with TRBJ2-1; 8 bases fit TRBD2. Trimming at V came to 3 bases and at J to 0 bases, leaving 5 bases not matched to a gene. Germline V lookup: CDR1 SGDLS, CDR2 YYNGEE. The CDR3 spans 16 residues. CDR3 sequence: CASSGQRGSSYNEQFF. CDR3 nucleotides: TGTGCCAGCAGCGGACAGCGGGGGAGCTCCTACAATGAGCAGTTCTTC.

The chain is built from TRBV28 and TRBJ2-7; possible D gene TRBD1, 6 bases. CDR3 length equals 13 residues. The germline V and J ends were trimmed by 10 bases and 0 bases, with 13 bases remaining between them. From germline, CDR1 is MDHEN and CDR2 SYDVKM. CDR3 loop: CATQTGVSYEQYF. The CDR3 coding sequence is TGTGCCACCCAGACAGGTGTCTCCTACGAGCAGTACTTC.

The chain joins TRBV5-6 to TRBJ2-5; D is perhaps TRBD2 (5 bases). The germline V and J ends were trimmed by 8 bases and 3 bases, with 17 bases remaining between them. Germline V gene sequence: CDR1 SGHDT, CDR2 YYEEEE. CDR3 size: 14 residues. The CDR3 DNA reads as TGTGCCAGTTTCGGGGTAACCGTTGAAGAGACCCAGTACTTC. Its translation is CASFGVTVEETQYF.

The rearrangement links TRBV29-1 to TRBJ2-7; 11 bases map to TRBD1. With 1 base clipped from V and 3 bases from J, the junction kept 5 bases outside the gene matches. The CDR3 length is 15 residues. CDR1 and CDR2 from the germline V gene are SQVTM and ANQGSEA. The CDR3 nucleotides read TGCAGCGTTGAAGGGTCCGGGACAGGGGGCTACGAGCAGTACTTC. This encodes CSVEGSGTGGYEQYF.

The CDR3 nucleotides read TGTGCCAGCAGCTCAACAGGGGGAGTTGTTTCGGATGAAAAACTGTTTTTT. This encodes CASSSTGGVVSDEKLFF. The rearrangement joins TRBV11-1 to TRBJ1-4; TRBD1 matches 8 bases. The CDR3 consists of 17 residues. V gave up 4 bases and J gave up 6 bases; unmatched junction bases: 13. In germline, CDR1 is SGHAT, CDR2 FQDESV (reference sequence).